Described below is a single T cell receptor beta chain sequence and its context. Its antigen is as yet unknown. A much larger clone differs from this one at a single base, so this may be a read error. There were TCR beta CDR3 regions amplified from RNA transcripts. Researchers ran a first-round RT-PCR on the TCR CDR3 using the HTBI primer set. MiXCR, applied by TCRdb to the multiplex PCR reads, yields one record per CDR3 protein. The sample holds about 480,000 distinct CDR3 sequences, 20% to 25% seen once. This specimen belongs to a study of T cells in Graves' hyperthyroidism and ophthalmopathy. General study points: Through a model of 13 V-J features, ophthalmopathy was separated from stable hyperthyroidism. Researchers found most expanded thyroid clonotypes above 0.001 in blood as well. Ophthalmopathy was predicted by the model a median of approximately 6 months ahead of onset.

Exclusion of a patient resulted from uncontrolled infection, other autoimmune disease, pregnancy or lactation. Germline loops: CDR1 DFQATT, CDR2 SNEGSKA (reference sequence). The CDR3 runs to 13 residues. Losses at the gene ends were 5 bases for V and 4 bases for J; bases not matched to a gene: 5. This sequence joins TRBV20-1 and TRBJ1-1; 9 positions agree with TRBD1. The TCR originated in a woman between 65 and 79 years old with Graves' ophthalmopathy. The sample consisted of blood. The CDR3 reads CSAPETGGTEAFF. CDR3 nucleotides: TGCAGTGCTCCAGAGACAGGGGGCACTGAAGCTTTCTTT.